A selection of T cell receptor beta chains follows, all from one sample in a study of blood T cell repertoires in COVID-19. The table came from immunoSEQ multiplex PCR; TCRdb's copy has only in-frame clones and leaves some out. Of 70,000 to 95,000 clones detected, roughly 80% appear once; the ten largest clones hold around 34%. The material sequenced was peripheral blood. The source is a man between 60 and 70 years old with COVID-19, enrolled during active disease. Each CDR3 is given with its conserved first and last residue. D genes are given only for firm matches. Not every row has a clone size; where given, it reads once, few, many or a size class.

length,D,V,size,J,DNA,CDR3
14,-,TRBV11-2,-,TRBJ1-2,TGTGCCAGCAGCCCCATGCGCGGTAACTATGGCTACACCTTC,CASSPMRGNYGYTF
15,TRBD1,TRBV18,-,TRBJ1-1,TGTGCCAGCTCCCCGCCGGGACAGGTTGACACTGAAGCTTTCTTT,CASSPPGQVDTEAFF
15,TRBD2,TRBV30,few,TRBJ2-7,TGTGCCTGGAGCTTAAGGGGAGGGGTCAAGTACGAGCAGTACTTC,CAWSLRGGVKYEQYF
13,-,TRBV7-2,-,TRBJ1-5,TGTGCCAGCAGCTTAGCAGAGTACAGGGATGTGCATTTT,CASSLAEYRDVHF
13,-,TRBV9,medium-sized,TRBJ2-1,TGTGCCAGCAGTGGCGGGACAGTCAATGAGCAGTTCTTC,CASSGGTVNEQFF
19,TRBD1,TRBV6-4,-,TRBJ2-7,TGTGCCAGCAGTGGTCATCACCGGATTCAGGGGGCGCCCCCCTACGAGCAGTACTTC,CASSGHHRIQGAPPYEQYF
11,-,TRBV5-1,-,TRBJ2-7,TGCGCCAGCAGCGACACCTACGAGCAGTACTTC,CASSDTYEQYF
14,-,TRBV7-2,-,TRBJ1-6,TGTGCCAGCAGCCCCCGGGGGAATAATTCACCCCTCCACTTT,CASSPRGNNSPLHF
15,-,TRBV13,-,TRBJ2-1,TGTGCCAGCAGCTTAGAAGGGGCTACCTACAATGAGCAGTTCTTC,CASSLEGATYNEQFF
14,TRBD1,TRBV7-3,-,TRBJ2-3,TGTGCCAGCAGCCGCCGACAGGGAACAGATACGCAGTATTTT,CASSRRQGTDTQYF
13,-,TRBV12-3/TRBV12-4,-,TRBJ1-5,TGTGCCAGTGCAGGGGCAAATAATCAGCCCCAGCATTTT,CASAGANNQPQHF
13,-,TRBV3-1/TRBV3-2,-,TRBJ2-5,TGTGCCAGCAGCCCGCGTTTAGTAGAGACCCAGTACTTC,CASSPRLVETQYF
16,-,TRBV7-3,-,TRBJ2-2,TGTGCCAGCAGCTTAAGGGGCAAGGCGAACACCGGGGAGCTGTTTTTT,CASSLRGKANTGELFF
15,-,TRBV5-1,few,TRBJ1-2,TGCGCCAGCAGAACCGACAGCGTCGGGAGGTATGGCTACACCTTC,CASRTDSVGRYGYTF
16,-,TRBV7-9,-,TRBJ2-7,TGTGCCAGCAGCTCGTCGGACCCCCGGAGGAGCTACGAGCAGTACTTC,CASSSSDPRRSYEQYF
13,-,TRBV6-4,many,TRBJ2-1,TGTGCCACCTCGGGACTCCGGGGGAATGAGCAGTTCTTC,CATSGLRGNEQFF
13,-,TRBV14,-,TRBJ2-1,TGTGCCAGCAGCCAAGACTGGGGAGATGAGCAGTTCTTC,CASSQDWGDEQFF
11,-,TRBV11-2,-,TRBJ1-2,TGTGCCACCCCCCGCGGGTTCGGCTACACCTTC,CATPRGFGYTF
15,TRBD2,TRBV9,once,TRBJ2-1,TGTGCCAGCAGCCCAGCGGGAAGCTCCTACAATGAGCAGTTCTTC,CASSPAGSSYNEQFF
13,-,TRBV6-6,-,TRBJ2-2,TGTGCCAGCAGAACAGGGAACACCGGGGAGCTGTTTTTT,CASRTGNTGELFF
17,-,TRBV7-6,-,TRBJ2-1,TGTGCCAGCAGCTTAGAGATCGGGGGAAGCTCCTACAATGAGCAGTTCTTC,CASSLEIGGSSYNEQFF
14,-,TRBV3-1/TRBV3-2,once,TRBJ1-2,TGTGCCAGCAGCCCCGCAGGGGCGGGCTATGGCTACACCTTC,CASSPAGAGYGYTF
15,TRBD1,TRBV19,-,TRBJ2-7,TGTGCCAGTAGTTCTTTACCGGGACAGGGAGGCGAGCAGTACTTC,CASSSLPGQGGEQYF
14,TRBD2,TRBV6-6,-,TRBJ2-2,TGTGCCAGTGTAGCGGGCCTGAACACCGGGGAGCTGTTTTTT,CASVAGLNTGELFF
14,TRBD1,TRBV5-4,-,TRBJ2-7,TGTGCCAGCAGCTTACAGGGGTTGGCCTACGAGCAGTACTTC,CASSLQGLAYEQYF
15,-,TRBV19,few,TRBJ2-1,TGTGCCAGTAGTACTACTCGAAGCTCCTACAATGAGCAGTTCTTC,CASSTTRSSYNEQFF
14,TRBD1,TRBV5-4,-,TRBJ2-2,TGTGCCAGCGGCCGGGACAGGAACACCGGGGAGCTGTTTTTT,CASGRDRNTGELFF
14,-,TRBV6-6,once,TRBJ2-7,TGTGCCAGCACCGGGTCCAGGGGACGTTTCGAGCAGTACTTC,CASTGSRGRFEQYF
12,-,TRBV5-1,-,TRBJ2-7,TGCGCCAGCAGCTTGGTGGGAGGCGAGCAGTACTTC,CASSLVGGEQYF
16,TRBD1,TRBV10-3,few,TRBJ1-1,TGTGCCATCAGTGGACCACAGGGGGGTTATGGGACTGAAGCTTTCTTT,CAISGPQGGYGTEAFF
13,-,TRBV29-1,-,TRBJ2-6,TGCAGCGTTGGAGGCACTGGGGCCAACGTCCTGACTTTC,CSVGGTGANVLTF